This T cell receptor beta chain was captured in a study of shared clonotypes between healthy human individuals. Background on the study: Each donor's CD4 naive and CD4 memory cells filled three plates apiece, CD8 naive two, and CD8 memory one.

Concerning this clone itself: Other DNA sequences in this sample translate to the same CDR3.

The table came from immunoSEQ multiplex PCR; TCRdb's copy has only in-frame clones and leaves some out. The repertoire holds about 2.1 million clones, with 85% to 95% as singletons. Naive CD8 cells, CD45RO-negative and positively selected for CCR7, excluded terminally differentiated effector memory CD45RA+ cells. Donors comprised healthy HIV-negative adults lacking recent acute infections or vaccinations. The CDR3 sequence is 13 residues long. V was trimmed by 4 bases and J by 3 bases, leaving 9 bases between them. Germline values: CDR1 SEHNR, CDR2 FQNEAQ (reference sequence). This clonotype was sampled from a man between 18 and 29 years old in good health. Some clones in this sample may be carry-over from other donors' samples. The chain recombines TRBV7-9 with TRBJ1-1; D unclear. The sequenced sample was naive CD8+ T cells from PBMCs. The CDR3 bases are TGTGCCAGCAGCTCATCTGAGGACACTGAAGCTTTCTTT. Translated, it gives CASSSSEDTEAFF.